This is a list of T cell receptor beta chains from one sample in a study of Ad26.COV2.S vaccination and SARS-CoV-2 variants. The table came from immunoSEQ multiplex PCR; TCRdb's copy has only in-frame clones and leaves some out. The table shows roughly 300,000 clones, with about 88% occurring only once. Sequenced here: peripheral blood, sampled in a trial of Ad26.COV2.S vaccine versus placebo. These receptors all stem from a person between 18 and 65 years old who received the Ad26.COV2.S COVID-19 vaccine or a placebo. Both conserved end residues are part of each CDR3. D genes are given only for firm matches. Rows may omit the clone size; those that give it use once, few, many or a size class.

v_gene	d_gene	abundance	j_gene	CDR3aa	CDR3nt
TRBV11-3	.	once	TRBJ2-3	CASSLAGGSADTQYF	TGTGCCAGCAGCTTAGCTGGTGGGTCTGCAGATACGCAGTATTTT
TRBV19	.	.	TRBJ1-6	CASSATLGNSPLHF	TGTGCCAGTAGTGCCACCCTCGGCAATTCACCCCTCCACTTT
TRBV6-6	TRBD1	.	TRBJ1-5	CASRDRELRNQPQHF	TGTGCCAGCAGGGACAGGGAGTTGCGGAATCAGCCCCAGCATTTT
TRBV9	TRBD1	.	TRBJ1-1	CASSVSPVRGQGNTEAFF	TGTGCCAGCAGCGTAAGCCCGGTCCGGGGACAGGGGAACACTGAAGCTTTCTTT
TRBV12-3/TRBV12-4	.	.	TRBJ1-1	CASSLKQNTEAFF	TGTGCCAGCAGTTTAAAACAGAACACTGAAGCTTTCTTT
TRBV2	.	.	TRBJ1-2	CASNGRRSDGYTF	TGTGCCAGCAATGGCAGGAGGAGTGATGGCTACACCTTC
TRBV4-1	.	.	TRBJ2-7	CASSLARAREQYF	TGCGCCAGCAGCCTGGCTCGTGCGAGGGAGCAGTACTTC
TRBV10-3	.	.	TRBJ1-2	CAIRIDGNNYGYTF	TGTGCCATCCGGATTGACGGCAACAACTATGGCTACACCTTC
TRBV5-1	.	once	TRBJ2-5	CASSSNSGSGETQYF	TGCGCCAGCAGCTCAAATTCAGGGAGTGGAGAGACCCAGTACTTC
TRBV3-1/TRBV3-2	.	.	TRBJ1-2	CASSQDFGLPGGYTF	TGTGCCAGCAGCCAAGATTTCGGACTTCCTGGGGGCTACACCTTC
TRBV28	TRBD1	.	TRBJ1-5	CASSTGTGNQPQHF	TGTGCCAGCAGTACCGGGACAGGCAATCAGCCCCAGCATTTT
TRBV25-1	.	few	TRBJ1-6	CASAAMSSYNSPLHF	TGTGCCTCAGCAGCCATGTCCTCCTATAATTCACCCCTCCACTTT